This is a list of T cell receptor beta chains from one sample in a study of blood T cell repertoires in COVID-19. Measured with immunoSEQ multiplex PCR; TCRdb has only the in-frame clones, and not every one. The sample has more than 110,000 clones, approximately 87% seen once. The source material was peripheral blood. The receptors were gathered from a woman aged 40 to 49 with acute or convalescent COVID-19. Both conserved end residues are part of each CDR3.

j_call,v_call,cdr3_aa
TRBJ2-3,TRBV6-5,CASSYSDPAVPDTQYF
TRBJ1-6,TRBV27,CASSFHRGGSPLHF
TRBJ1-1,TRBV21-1,CASTQDREAGIMNTEAFF
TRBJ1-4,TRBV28,CASSLGGATNEKLFF
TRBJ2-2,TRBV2,CASLPPDRGTGELFF
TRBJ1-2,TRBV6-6,CASRKGGPDGYTF
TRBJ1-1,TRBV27,CASSATGGLNTEAFF
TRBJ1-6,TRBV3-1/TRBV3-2,CASSQGTAHNSPLHF
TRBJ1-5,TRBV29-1,CSVAGGSVSGQPQHF
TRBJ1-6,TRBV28,CASSPEGRGYNSPLHF
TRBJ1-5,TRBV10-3,CAIRGQADQPQHF
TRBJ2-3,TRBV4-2,CASSPEGDTQYF
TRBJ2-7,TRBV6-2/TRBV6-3,CASSYSGPPSEQYF
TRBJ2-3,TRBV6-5,CASSYSRRHGTDTQYF
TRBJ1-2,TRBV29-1,CSVGGQGATYGYTF
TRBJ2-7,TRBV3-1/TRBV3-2,CASSPRDRGSYEQYF
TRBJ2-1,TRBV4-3,CASSQDEKYYNEQFF
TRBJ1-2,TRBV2,CASSEADKLQSLFGTF
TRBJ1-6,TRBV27,CASSTGTGKSPLHF
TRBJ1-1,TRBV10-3,CAISERQMNTEAFF
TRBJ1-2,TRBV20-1,CSAVRDGYTF
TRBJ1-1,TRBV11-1,CASSPGGTEAFF
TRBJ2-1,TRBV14,CASSQQDRVGYNEQFF
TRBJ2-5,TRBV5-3,CARSLGTAQETQYF
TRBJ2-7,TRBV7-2,CASSLGLATGEQYF
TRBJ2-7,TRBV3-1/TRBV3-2,CANSPLGLAGACYEQYF
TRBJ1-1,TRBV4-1,CASSQQSFF
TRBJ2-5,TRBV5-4,CASSIGGADAETQYF
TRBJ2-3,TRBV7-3,CASSLSGGVADTQYF
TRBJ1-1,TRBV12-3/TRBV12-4,CASSSTRNTEAFF
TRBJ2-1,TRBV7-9,CASSLAGVVDEQFF
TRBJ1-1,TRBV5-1,CASSPMRIENTEAFF
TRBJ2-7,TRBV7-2,CASSLSGRPREQYF
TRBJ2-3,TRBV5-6,CASSSGTGVRYF
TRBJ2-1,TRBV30,CAFSGSFPHEQFF
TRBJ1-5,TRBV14,CASSRQGDGPQHF
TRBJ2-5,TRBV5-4,CASSLAGIERQYF
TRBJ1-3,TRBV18,CASSQTGGATGNTIYF
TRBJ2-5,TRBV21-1,CASSMTGSQETQYF
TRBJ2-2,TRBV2,CASSGLEGGELFF